These T cell receptor beta chains were read from a single sample in a study of beta chain features in type 1 diabetes. Libraries were prepared by immunoSEQ multiplex PCR; TCRdb keeps only in-frame clonotypes and omits some of them. The repertoire holds about 620,000 clones, roughly a sixth seen once, with 0.09% to 0.095% in the top ten. The specimen was naive CD4+ T cells from blood. Every receptor here comes from a man aged 18 to 35 in good health. Both conserved end residues are part of each CDR3. D genes are given only for firm matches. Not every row has a clone size; where given, it reads once, few, many or a size class.

-,TRBJ2-1,few,TRBV29-1,CSVRRAGGSDYNEQFF,TGCAGCGTCCGTCGAGCGGGTGGGTCCGACTACAATGAGCAGTTCTTC
TRBD2,TRBJ2-1,-,TRBV9,CASGEGTYNEQFF,TGTGCTAGCGGGGAGGGGACCTACAATGAGCAGTTCTTC
-,TRBJ1-1,few,TRBV15,CATSRERPLEAFF,TGTGCCACCAGCAGGGAGCGGCCACTTGAAGCTTTCTTT
-,TRBJ2-5,-,TRBV10-2,CASLDVGWRAGRLQETQYF,TGCGCCAGCCTTGACGTGGGTTGGCGGGCGGGGAGATTGCAAGAGACCCAGTACTTC
-,TRBJ2-3,-,TRBV11-2,CASSPLLEDTQYF,TGTGCCAGCAGTCCCCTCCTAGAGGATACGCAGTATTTT
-,TRBJ2-7,few,TRBV28,CASSFQGGGGYEQYF,TGTGCCAGCAGTTTCCAGGGGGGCGGCGGGTACGAGCAGTACTTC
-,TRBJ2-5,-,TRBV9,CASSDLTGAGQYF,TGTGCCAGCAGCGACCTAACAGGCGCTGGGCAGTACTTC
-,TRBJ2-1,-,TRBV7-3,CASSLKPWRARSYNEQFF,TGTGCCAGCAGCTTAAAACCATGGCGGGCCCGCTCCTACAATGAGCAGTTCTTC
TRBD1,TRBJ2-1,-,TRBV4-3,CASSSLPPGTGLYNEQFF,TGCGCCAGCAGTTCACTCCCGCCCGGGACAGGGCTTTACAATGAGCAGTTCTTC
-,TRBJ1-5,few,TRBV27,CASSLQGYSNQPQHF,TGTGCCAGCAGTTTACAGGGCTATAGCAATCAGCCCCAGCATTTT
TRBD1,TRBJ1-2,-,TRBV2,CASSDNDRAYGYTF,TGTGCCAGCAGTGATAATGACAGGGCCTATGGCTACACCTTC
-,TRBJ1-6,many,TRBV14,CASSQDWDTRRSPLHF,TGTGCCAGCAGCCAAGATTGGGACACCCGGCGGTCACCCCTCCACTTT
-,TRBJ2-7,-,TRBV6-6,CASRGSYEQYF,TGTGCCAGCAGGGGCTCCTACGAGCAGTACTTC
TRBD2,TRBJ2-3,-,TRBV9,CASSAQLAGGMGTQYF,TGTGCCAGCAGCGCCCAACTAGCGGGGGGGATGGGTACGCAGTATTTT
-,TRBJ2-1,-,TRBV11-2,CASSLDSLWNEQFF,TGTGCCAGCAGCTTAGATTCCCTCTGGAATGAGCAGTTCTTC
TRBD1,TRBJ1-2,few,TRBV30,CAWSHRGRFGYTF,TGTGCCTGGAGTCACAGGGGGCGCTTTGGCTACACCTTC
TRBD1,TRBJ1-3,-,TRBV6-5,CASSYSGQQLLYF,TGTGCCAGCAGTTACTCGGGACAGCAGCTCCTATATTTT
TRBD1,TRBJ1-5,few,TRBV30,CAWGQGANQPQHF,TGTGCCTGGGGACAGGGGGCAAATCAGCCCCAGCATTTT
TRBD1,TRBJ2-2,few,TRBV29-1,CSAKTGVGGELFF,TGCAGCGCCAAGACAGGGGTGGGCGGGGAGCTGTTTTTT
-,TRBJ1-2,-,TRBV11-1,CASSLTPQSYGYTF,TGTGCCAGCAGCTTAACCCCACAGTCCTATGGCTACACCTTC
-,TRBJ1-3,-,TRBV9,CASSVAGVSGNTIYF,TGTGCCAGCAGCGTAGCTGGGGTCTCTGGAAACACCATATATTTT
-,TRBJ2-2,few,TRBV5-4,CASSLEASLNTGELFF,TGTGCCAGCAGCTTGGAGGCCAGCTTAAACACCGGGGAGCTGTTTTTT
TRBD1,TRBJ1-1,few,TRBV18,CASSQGAGMNTEAFF,TGTGCCAGCTCACAGGGGGCCGGGATGAACACTGAAGCTTTCTTT
-,TRBJ2-1,-,TRBV2,CASSRLVVNNEQFF,TGTGCCAGCAGCCGACTAGTTGTGAACAATGAGCAGTTCTTC
TRBD1,TRBJ2-7,-,TRBV5-1,CASSSTGEAAEQYF,TGCGCCAGCAGCTCGACAGGGGAGGCGGCCGAGCAGTACTTC
TRBD2,TRBJ2-3,few,TRBV7-9,CASSPGLVADTQYF,TGTGCCAGCAGCCCTGGACTAGTGGCAGATACGCAGTATTTT
TRBD2,TRBJ2-3,-,TRBV9,CASSVATSGGATQYF,TGTGCCAGCAGCGTAGCAACTAGCGGGGGCGCAACGCAGTATTTT
TRBD2,TRBJ2-5,-,TRBV7-9,CASSERLAREETQYF,TGTGCCAGCAGCGAACGACTAGCACGGGAAGAGACCCAGTACTTC
-,TRBJ2-7,-,TRBV19,CASSIARGSYEQYF,TGTGCCAGTAGTATAGCTCGGGGCTCCTACGAGCAGTACTTC
-,TRBJ1-2,few,TRBV28,CALRAGGYGYTF,TGTGCCCTGCGAGCTGGGGGATATGGCTACACCTTC
TRBD1,TRBJ2-2,-,TRBV7-6,CASSSWTGVLTGELFF,TGTGCCAGCAGCTCCTGGACAGGGGTCCTCACCGGGGAGCTGTTTTTT
TRBD2,TRBJ2-5,few,TRBV10-3,CASTRIGTSGQETQYF,TGTGCCAGCACCAGGATTGGGACTAGCGGGCAAGAGACCCAGTACTTC
-,TRBJ1-5,-,TRBV7-9,CASQILLSLCSNQPQHF,TGTGCCAGCCAGATTCTTCTCTCACTGTGTAGCAATCAGCCCCAGCATTTT
TRBD1,TRBJ1-1,few,TRBV5-4,CASSSGQKNTEAFF,TGTGCCAGCAGCTCGGGACAGAAGAACACTGAAGCTTTCTTT
-,TRBJ1-5,-,TRBV25-1,CASSVIRASYSNQPQHF,TGTGCCAGCAGTGTAATACGGGCCTCATATAGCAATCAGCCCCAGCATTTT
-,TRBJ2-5,few,TRBV10-3,CAIAWGARGQETQYF,TGTGCCATCGCGTGGGGGGCGCGGGGCCAAGAGACCCAGTACTTC
-,TRBJ2-1,-,TRBV7-3,CASSSGNEQFF,TGTGCCAGCAGCTCGGGCAATGAGCAGTTCTTC
-,TRBJ2-7,few,TRBV14,CASSLLGRGTVYEQYF,TGTGCCAGCAGCCTTTTGGGGCGCGGGACTGTCTACGAGCAGTACTTC
-,TRBJ2-1,-,TRBV9,CASSVAQAFYNEQFF,TGTGCCAGCAGCGTAGCGCAGGCCTTCTACAATGAGCAGTTCTTC
TRBD2,TRBJ2-7,-,TRBV30,CAWSTARGGEGRIGQYF,TGTGCCTGGAGCACCGCACGGGGGGGTGAGGGCCGGATAGGGCAGTACTTC
-,TRBJ2-3,few,TRBV28,CASSLRAGQYF,TGTGCCAGCAGTTTAAGGGCCGGGCAGTATTTT
-,TRBJ1-3,few,TRBV28,CASSPGAGPGNTIYF,TGTGCCAGCAGTCCGGGGGCTGGCCCCGGAAACACCATATATTTT
-,TRBJ2-7,-,TRBV15,CATSRGPTESREQYF,TGTGCCACCAGCAGAGGCCCTACAGAGTCCAGGGAGCAGTACTTC
TRBD1,TRBJ2-5,-,TRBV27,CASSGRTGLGNQETQYF,TGTGCCAGCAGTGGACGGACAGGGTTGGGGAATCAAGAGACCCAGTACTTC
-,TRBJ2-1,-,TRBV7-2,CASSLADRAGAISSYNEQFF,TGTGCCAGCAGCTTAGCCGACAGGGCGGGGGCCATTAGCTCCTACAATGAGCAGTTCTTC
-,TRBJ2-5,-,TRBV4-1,CASSRPRETQYF,TGCGCCAGCAGCCGCCCGCGAGAGACCCAGTACTTC
-,TRBJ1-6,-,TRBV10-3,CAISELGDDNSPLHF,TGTGCCATCAGTGAATTAGGGGACGATAATTCACCCCTCCACTTT
TRBD2,TRBJ2-1,few,TRBV14,CASSQVKLAGHYNEQFF,TGTGCCAGCAGCCAAGTCAAACTAGCGGGACACTACAATGAGCAGTTCTTC